The 25 T cell receptor beta chains below all came from one sample that was sequenced in a study of identical twins. TCRdb passed the 5' RACE reads through MiXCR, listing each CDR3 protein once. The sample has around 680,000 distinct CDR3 sequences, under 9% seen once. This sample was shared with a second study, whose subject was yellow fever vaccine responses in identical twins.

Input material: PBMCs. These receptor sequences come from a woman aged 18 to 35 in good health.

There are a few counts of this clonotype. The chain has TRBV4-2 and TRBJ2-3, with 8 bases aligning to TRBD1. V was pared by 5 bases and J by 4 bases, with 20 bases of the junction left unmatched. Germline V gene sequence: CDR1 LGHNA, CDR2 YNFKEQ. This CDR3 has 19 residues. The CDR3 region has the DNA TGTGCCAGCAGCGCGCGGGGATTTCTGGCAGGGGGCGTCTCAGATACGCAGTATTTT. It yields the protein CASSARGFLAGGVSDTQYF.

The V and J genes are TRBV6-1 and TRBJ2-3; tentatively, D is TRBD2 (6 bases). CDR1 and CDR2 from the germline V gene are MNHNS and SASEGT. The V end was cut by 7 bases, the J end by 2 bases, with 10 bases between. The CDR3 length is 13 residues. The CDR3 is CASTSDHTDTQYF. The CDR3, as DNA: TGTGCCAGCACTAGCGACCACACAGATACGCAGTATTTT.

This clonotype appeared a few times. The chain is built from TRBV3-1 and TRBJ2-7; D is ambiguous. Germline CDR1 is LGHDT and CDR2 is YNNKEL (reference sequence). V was cut by 3 bases and J by 3 bases, with 3 bases left in between. The CDR3 length is 11 residues. The CDR3 is CASSQFYEQYF. CDR3 bases: TGTGCCAGCAGCCAGTTCTACGAGCAGTACTTC.

V gene TRBV6-6 combines with J gene TRBJ2-5; maybe TRBD1 (6 bases). V dropped 6 bases and J dropped 3 bases, with 11 bases sitting between them. CDR3 length equals 13 residues. The germline V gene encodes CDR1 MNHNY and CDR2 SVGAGI (reference sequence). The CDR3: CASRPRGEETQYF. The CDR3 DNA sequence: TGTGCCAGCAGACCCAGGGGAGAAGAGACCCAGTACTTC.

This clonotype has more than one count but fewer than ten. CDR3 in DNA: TGTGCCAGCAGCCGAGTTGGTGGACAGGGGGTATACGAGCAGTACTTC. It specifies CASSRVGGQGVYEQYF. The J gene is TRBJ2-7, the V gene TRBV6-1; TRBD1 aligns across 10 bases. The V gene's germline CDR1 is MNHNS and CDR2 SASEGT. After removal of 6 bases from V and 4 bases from J, the junction contained 12 bases not matched to a gene. The CDR3 runs 16 residues.

The chain uses TRBV29-1 and TRBJ2-3; TRBD1 agrees at 7 bases. Unmatched junction bases numbered 15, after V lost 0 bases and J lost 0 bases. This CDR3 has 19 residues. Germline CDR1 is SQVTM and CDR2 is ANQGSEA. CDR3 protein: CSVEDFQARGFFSTDTQYF. CDR3 bases: TGCAGCGTTGAAGATTTTCAGGCCAGGGGGTTTTTTAGCACAGATACGCAGTATTTT.

The chain recombines TRBV14 with TRBJ2-7, with D maybe TRBD1 (5 bases). Trimming took 2 bases from V and 3 from J, leaving 8 bases between them. Germline values: CDR1 SGHDN, CDR2 FVKESK. The CDR3 covers 13 residues. The CDR3 spells CASSQRQNYEQYF. The CDR3 DNA reads TGTGCCAGCAGCCAAAGACAGAACTACGAGCAGTACTTC.

This clonotype was seen only a few times. V and J are TRBV4-3 and TRBJ2-7; D is unclear. CDR3 length equals 15 residues. Deletions cut 2 bases from V and 2 bases from J, with 13 bases between. Per germline, CDR1 LGHNA and CDR2 YSLEER. The CDR3: CASSQTMDGTYEQYF. DNA for the CDR3: TGCGCCAGCAGCCAAACTATGGACGGAACCTACGAGCAGTACTTC.

This clonotype was seen many times. J is TRBJ2-5 and V is TRBV5-1; perhaps TRBD1 as D (6 bases). Germline CDR1 is SGHRS and CDR2 is YFSETQ. CDR3 size: 14 residues. V lost 0 bases, J lost 3 bases, and 9 bases lay in between. CDR3 sequence (DNA): TGCGCCAGCAGCTTGGGGACAGCGAAAGAGACCCAGTACTTC. Encoded protein: CASSLGTAKETQYF. Looking up the rest from reference TRBV5-1 and TRBJ2-5 gives the full variable domain: KAGVTQTPRYLIKTRGQQVTLSCSPISGHRSVSWYQQTPGQGLQFLFEYFSETQRNKGNFPGRFSGRQFSNSRSEMNVSTLELGDSALYLCASSLGTAKETQYFGPGTRLLVL.

This clonotype was detected only a few times. DNA for the CDR3: TGTGCCAGCAGCCAAGATACGGGGGTGCTGGCCGAGCAGTACTTC. Translated, it gives CASSQDTGVLAEQYF. V gene TRBV3-1 combines with J gene TRBJ2-7, with a weak D call TRBD2 (6 bases). V dropped 0 bases and J dropped 6 bases, with 15 bases sitting between them. Germline V gives CDR1 LGHDT, CDR2 YNNKEL (reference sequence). There are 15 residues in the CDR3.

The chain carries TRBV4-3 and TRBJ2-7; 7 bases line up with TRBD2. This CDR3 region has 16 residues. Trimming cost V 0 bases and J 1 base; bases outside gene matches: 6. The germline V gene has CDR1 LGHNA and CDR2 YSLEER. CDR3 sequence reads: CASSQDWREGSYEQYF. CDR3 sequence (DNA): TGCGCCAGCAGCCAAGACTGGAGGGAGGGGTCCTACGAGCAGTACTTC.

CDR3: CASSQTGGGYTF. The CDR3 coding sequence is TGTGCCAGCAGCCAGACAGGGGGCGGCTACACCTTC. The J gene is TRBJ1-2, the V gene TRBV3-1; 10 bases map to TRBD1. Trimming cost V 3 bases and J 8 bases; bases outside gene matches: 0. This CDR3 is 12 amino acids long. Germline V lookup: CDR1 LGHDT, CDR2 YNNKEL (reference sequence).

This chain connects TRBV2 to TRBJ1-5, with D perhaps TRBD1 (6 bases). The CDR3 contains 17 residues. The V end lost 5 bases, the J end lost 3 bases, and 20 bases lay between the germline ends. CDR1 is SNHLY, CDR2 FYNNEI, per germline. The CDR3 loop reads CASSLETGFGNNQPQHF. CDR3 coding DNA: TGTGCCAGCAGTCTTGAAACAGGGTTCGGAAACAATCAGCCCCAGCATTTT. Full variable domain (rest looked up from reference TRBV2 and TRBJ1-5): EPEVTQTPSHQVTQMGQEVILRCVPISNHLYFYWYRQILGQKVEFLVSFYNNEISEKSEIFDDQFSVERPDGSNFTLKIRSTKLEDSAMYFCASSLETGFGNNQPQHFGDGTRLSIL.

The rearrangement links TRBV7-3 to TRBJ1-2; maybe TRBD1 (6 bases). From germline, CDR1 is SGHTA and CDR2 FQGTGA. V gave up 2 bases and J gave up 6 bases, with 13 bases separating them. This CDR3 is built from 14 residues. CDR3 in DNA: TGTGCCAGCAGCTTACAGGGGTCAGGGGATGGCTACACCTTC. Protein: CASSLQGSGDGYTF.

This clonotype appeared many times. The chain has TRBV6-2 or TRBV6-3 and TRBJ2-7; 8 bases match TRBD2. CDR3 size: 14 residues. Germline CDR1 is MNHEY and CDR2 is SVGEGT. Germline trimming cut 0 bases from V and 4 bases from J; bases unmatched to any gene: 2. The CDR3, as DNA: TGTGCCAGCAGTTACTCGAAGCGGGGGTACGAGCAGTACTTC. Translated: CASSYSKRGYEQYF.

The chain recombines TRBV7-2 with TRBJ2-7; 8 bases map to TRBD1. The CDR3 runs to 15 residues. Per germline, CDR1 SGHTA and CDR2 FQGNSA. Trimming at V came to 7 bases and at J to 4 bases, leaving 12 bases not matched to a gene. The CDR3 DNA reads TGTGCCAGCAACCTCCGGGGACAGGCCCCTTACGAGCAGTACTTC. The encoded protein is CASNLRGQAPYEQYF.

This clonotype was observed a few times. The genes are TRBV6-2 or TRBV6-3 and TRBJ2-7; D call uncertain. The CDR3 sequence is 13 residues long. Trimming left V 7 bases short and J 0 bases short, with 10 bases between. CDR1 is MNHEY, CDR2 SVGEGT, per germline. This CDR3 is CASTAPYSYEQYF. The CDR3 DNA sequence: TGTGCCAGCACGGCTCCCTACTCCTACGAGCAGTACTTC.

The sample holds a few counts of this clonotype. V and J are TRBV12-3 or TRBV12-4 and TRBJ2-1; 8 nucleotides agree with TRBD2. V was clipped by 5 bases and J by 4 bases; unmatched bases: 13. The CDR3 has 17 amino acids. This CDR3 is CASSPSGGNLIYNEQFF. DNA for the CDR3: TGTGCCAGCAGTCCAAGCGGGGGCAACCTCATTTACAATGAGCAGTTCTTC.

The J gene is TRBJ2-1, the V gene TRBV10-3, with 7 nucleotides matching TRBD2. This CDR3 has 16 amino acids. J gave up 0 bases and V 6 bases, and 8 bases lay outside the gene matches. From germline, CDR1 is ENHRY and CDR2 SYGVKD. The CDR3 DNA reads as TGTGCCATCAGGACTGAAAGCGGGAACTCCTACAATGAGCAGTTCTTC. As protein: CAIRTESGNSYNEQFF.

There are a few counts of this clonotype. V and J are TRBV10-3 and TRBJ2-5; D gene unclear. CDR3 length: 14 residues. The ends were cut back, 8 bases at V and 1 base at J, with 14 bases in the middle. The V gene's germline CDR1 is ENHRY and CDR2 SYGVKD. Here the CDR3 reads CAISAAVPQETQYF. The CDR3 bases are TGTGCCATCTCGGCGGCGGTCCCCCAAGAGACCCAGTACTTC.

There are many counts of this clonotype. This chain connects TRBV4-1 to TRBJ2-7; 9 bases are a match to TRBD2. The CDR3 is made up of 16 amino acids. With V trimmed by 0 bases and J by 2 bases, 5 bases remained unmatched. The germline V gene has CDR1 MGHRA and CDR2 YSYEKL. Here the CDR3 reads CASSQEAPSGTYEQYF. CDR3 DNA: TGCGCCAGCAGCCAAGAGGCGCCTAGCGGGACCTACGAGCAGTACTTC.

This clonotype was seen only a few times. For the CDR3, the DNA is TGCAGTGCTAGAGATCCCCTTGGGGGGCATGAGCAGTTCTTC. Amino acid sequence: CSARDPLGGHEQFF. The chain uses TRBV20-1 and TRBJ2-1; D could derive from TRBD1 or TRBD2 (6 bases each). This CDR3 has 14 residues. The germline V and J ends were trimmed by 0 bases and 8 bases, with 14 bases remaining between them. Germline-derived CDR1 and CDR2 are DFQATT and SNEGSKA (reference sequence).

This clonotype was seen only a few times. The chain links TRBV7-3 to TRBJ1-1, with D possibly matching TRBD1 (5 bases). The CDR3 sequence is 14 residues long. Germline V gene lookup returns CDR1 SGHTA and CDR2 FQGTGA. The germline V and J ends were trimmed by 2 bases and 4 bases, with 11 bases remaining between them. The CDR3 here is CASSLYGGVTEAFF. The DNA for the CDR3 is TGTGCCAGCAGCTTATACGGGGGGGTCACTGAAGCTTTCTTT.

This clonotype was seen many times. This chain connects TRBV20-1 to TRBJ2-1; tentatively, D is TRBD2 (6 bases). The CDR3 runs to 14 residues. Trimming stripped 5 bases from V and 3 bases from J, with 14 bases between. Germline loops: CDR1 DFQATT, CDR2 SNEGSKA (reference sequence). CDR3 sequence (DNA): TGCAGTGCTCCGGCGGCGGAGGGCTACAATGAGCAGTTCTTC. Translating it yields CSAPAAEGYNEQFF.

This clonotype was counted many times. V gene TRBV29-1 combines with J gene TRBJ2-2; TRBD1 or TRBD2 may be the D gene (6 bases each). The germline V and J ends were trimmed by 4 bases and 3 bases, with 12 bases remaining between them. The CDR3 contains 14 residues. In germline, CDR1 is SQVTM, CDR2 ANQGSEA. The CDR3 spells CSVGRGVDTGELFF. DNA of the CDR3: TGCAGCGTTGGAAGGGGGGTCGACACCGGGGAGCTGTTTTTT.